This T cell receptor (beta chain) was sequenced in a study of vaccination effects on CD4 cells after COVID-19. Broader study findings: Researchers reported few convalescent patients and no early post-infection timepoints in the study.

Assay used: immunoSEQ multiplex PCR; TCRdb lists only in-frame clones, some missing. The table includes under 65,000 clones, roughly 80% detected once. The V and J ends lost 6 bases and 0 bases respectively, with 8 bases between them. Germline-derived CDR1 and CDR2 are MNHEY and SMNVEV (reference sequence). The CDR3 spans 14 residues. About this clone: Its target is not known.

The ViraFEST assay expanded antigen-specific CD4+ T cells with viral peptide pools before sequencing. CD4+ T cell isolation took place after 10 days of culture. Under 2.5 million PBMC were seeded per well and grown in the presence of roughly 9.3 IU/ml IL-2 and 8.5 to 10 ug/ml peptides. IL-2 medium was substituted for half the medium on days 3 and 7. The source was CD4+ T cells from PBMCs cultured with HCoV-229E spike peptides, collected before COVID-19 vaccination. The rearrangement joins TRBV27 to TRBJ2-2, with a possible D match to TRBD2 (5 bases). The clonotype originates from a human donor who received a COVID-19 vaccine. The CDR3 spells CASRRAANTGELFF. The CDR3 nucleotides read TGTGCCAGCAGACGAGCGGCGAACACCGGGGAGCTGTTTTTT.